This T cell receptor (beta chain) was recovered during a study of shared clonotypes between healthy human individuals (TCRdb year 2020). At the level of the whole study: A few men and two women, aged 18 to 49 years, made up the cohort. Blood TCR repertoires of five healthy adults were deeply sequenced to estimate repertoire size and the extent of clonotype sharing between individuals. Per donor, leukapheresis produced somewhere between about 0.9 and 10 billion PBMCs. Per donor, three plates each were used for CD4 naive and CD4 memory, two for CD8 naive, and one for CD8 memory. Different laboratories and diverse techniques were used to prepare libraries and sequence TCR repertoires, to increase sequencing depth and limit assay-specific biases. Study-wide conclusions, independent of this receptor: Rarefaction of sorted-subset datasets indicated incomplete sequencing despite the large sequencing depth. Naive subsets generally had larger estimated clonotype richness than memory subsets. Sampling was limited to blood, and TCR repertoires in tissue likely differ from TCR repertoires in blood. Because the study included only a small number of donors, the genetic and exposure-history diversity represented was limited. Sharing across four donors was observed for around 5% of naive CD4, under 4% of naive CD8, 2% to 2.5% of memory CD4, and roughly 0.4% of memory CD8 clonotypes. Compared with non-shared clonotypes, the clonotypes found in all four sorted-subset donors had higher generation probabilities. Based on pairwise subsampling, the degree of clonotype sharing among donors was expected to be affected by sequencing depth.

Compared with germline, V lacks 5 bases and J lacks 6 bases; bases without a gene match: 8. From the cysteine through the phenylalanine, the CDR3 covers 13 amino acids. Only the CDR3 portion is preserved as DNA: 39 bases, with reading frame beginning at the first base. Based on the germline V gene, the CDR1 and CDR2 sequences are SQVTM and ANQGSEA. About this clone: Its binding antigen is unknown. No qualities accompany the bases; no much larger clone lies one base away.

Donors were healthy HIV-negative adults with no recently reported acute infections or vaccinations. Every donor was a Caucasian adult residing in Nashville, Tennessee, USA. CD8 memory samples consisted of magnetically selected CD45RO+ cells combined with CCR7-negative CD45RA+ effector memory (TemRA) cells. Blood was collected by leukapheresis, and PBMCs were isolated by Ficoll-Histopaque density gradient centrifugation and then cryopreserved in liquid nitrogen vapor phase. Purity and quantity of every magnetically sorted T cell population were checked by analytical flow cytometry. Genomic DNA was isolated from each sorted fraction and quantified by UV absorbance on a Nanodrop 2000c. Using the deep immunoSEQ assay, TCR CDR3 regions were amplified from genomic DNA by multiplex PCR. Extracted genomic DNA from each cell subset was spread evenly across all wells of several immunoSEQ 96-well plates, with each plate serving as a replicate. Each replicate PCR for sorted subsets received about 0.2 ug genomic DNA, equal to roughly 30,000 T cell genomes. Purified libraries were quantified with a Qubit 3.0 fluorometer, sized on a Bioanalyzer 2100, and re-quantified with the KAPA Library Quantification kit. Every immunoSEQ 96-well plate was sequenced on a separate single-read 150-cycle Illumina NextSeq 550 flow cell. Concerning the study's data processing: Because the immunoSEQ output held only junctional sequences and lacked quality scores, the filtering could not match the filtering applied to full-length reads. To assign V/J genes and CDR3, sequences were annotated against IMGT germline references using PyIR, a Python wrapper for IgBLAST v1.9. Reads were removed for weak V/J assignments (E-value above 1e-6), missing CDR3, stop codons, out-of-frame junctions, or ambiguous translated residues. V3J clonotypes were defined as sequences sharing the same inferred V gene, J gene, and CDR3 amino acid sequence. To compute the percentage overlap between repertoires, the number of shared unique clonotypes was divided by the size of the smaller repertoire. Repertoire richness was assessed with RTK rarefaction, the Chao1 estimator, and Recon v2.1 estimates of unobserved clonotypes. Generation probabilities were computed with OLGA for all TCRbeta clonotypes obtained by the gDNA method from several donors. What TCRdb holds here is the immuneACCESS table cut down to in-frame rearrangements. Part of the clones is not present; checked against another copy, under half of the missing clones reflect an unresolved V gene, and the others are unexplained. V, J and clone size are taken as reported in that table, and D and trimming were inferred from the DNA itself. Across this sample there are some 700,000 clones, with about 92% seen only once. Of the sample, less than 40% is held by the ten largest clones.

The chain links TRBV29-1 with TRBJ2-7; 9 bases in between match TRBD1. The sequence was collected from a young man in good health. Some clones in this sample may be carry-over from other donors' samples. The specimen sequenced was memory CD8+ T cells from PBMCs. The cell subset or site label of this sample denotes: CD45RO+ cells pooled with CCR7-negative TemRA cells. DNA sequence: TGCAGCGTTAACCCGGGACAGGGAAGCGAGCAGTACTTC. Its protein is CSVNPGQGSEQYF.